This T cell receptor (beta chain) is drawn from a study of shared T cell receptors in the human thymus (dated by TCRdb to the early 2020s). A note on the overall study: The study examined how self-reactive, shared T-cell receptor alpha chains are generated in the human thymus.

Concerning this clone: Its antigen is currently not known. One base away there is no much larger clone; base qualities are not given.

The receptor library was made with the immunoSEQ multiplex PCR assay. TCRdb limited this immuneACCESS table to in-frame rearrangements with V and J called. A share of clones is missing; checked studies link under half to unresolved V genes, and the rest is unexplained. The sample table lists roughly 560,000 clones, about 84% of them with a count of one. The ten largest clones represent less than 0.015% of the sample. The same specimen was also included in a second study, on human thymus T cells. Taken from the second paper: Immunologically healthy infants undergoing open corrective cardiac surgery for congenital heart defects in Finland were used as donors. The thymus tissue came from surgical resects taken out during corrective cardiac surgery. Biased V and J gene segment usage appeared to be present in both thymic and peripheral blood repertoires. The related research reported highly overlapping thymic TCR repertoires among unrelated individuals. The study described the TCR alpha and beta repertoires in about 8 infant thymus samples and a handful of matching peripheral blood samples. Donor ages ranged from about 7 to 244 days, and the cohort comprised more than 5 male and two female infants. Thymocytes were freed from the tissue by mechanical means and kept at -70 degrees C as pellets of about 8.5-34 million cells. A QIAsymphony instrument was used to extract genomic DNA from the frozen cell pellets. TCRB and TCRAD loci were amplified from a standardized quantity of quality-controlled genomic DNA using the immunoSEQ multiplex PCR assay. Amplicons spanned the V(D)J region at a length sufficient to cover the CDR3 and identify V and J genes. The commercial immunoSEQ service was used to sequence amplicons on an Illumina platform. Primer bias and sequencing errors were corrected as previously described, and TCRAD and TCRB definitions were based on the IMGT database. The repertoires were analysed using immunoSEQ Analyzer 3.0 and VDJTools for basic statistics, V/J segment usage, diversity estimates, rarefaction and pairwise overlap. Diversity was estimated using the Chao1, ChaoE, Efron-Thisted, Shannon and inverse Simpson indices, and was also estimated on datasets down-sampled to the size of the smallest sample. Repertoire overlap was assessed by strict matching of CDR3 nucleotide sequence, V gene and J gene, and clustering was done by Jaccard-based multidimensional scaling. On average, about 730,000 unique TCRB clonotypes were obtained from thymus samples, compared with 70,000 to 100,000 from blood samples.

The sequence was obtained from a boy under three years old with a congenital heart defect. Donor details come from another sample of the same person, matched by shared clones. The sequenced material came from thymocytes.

In nucleotides, the sequence is TGTGCCACCAGTGGCGGGGGCGTGAGTGACGAGCAGTACTTC. This sequence encodes CATSGGGVSDEQYF. The chain joins TRBV15 to TRBJ2-7, and possibly TRBD2, on 7 matching bases. CDR3 length: 14 amino acids, cysteine to phenylalanine. This entry keeps only the CDR3 DNA: 42 bases, framed from base 1. CDR1 LNHNV and CDR2 YYDKDF are derived from the germline V gene (reference sequence). Between the V and J ends, shortened by 6 bases and 5 bases respectively, the junction contains 17 bases.